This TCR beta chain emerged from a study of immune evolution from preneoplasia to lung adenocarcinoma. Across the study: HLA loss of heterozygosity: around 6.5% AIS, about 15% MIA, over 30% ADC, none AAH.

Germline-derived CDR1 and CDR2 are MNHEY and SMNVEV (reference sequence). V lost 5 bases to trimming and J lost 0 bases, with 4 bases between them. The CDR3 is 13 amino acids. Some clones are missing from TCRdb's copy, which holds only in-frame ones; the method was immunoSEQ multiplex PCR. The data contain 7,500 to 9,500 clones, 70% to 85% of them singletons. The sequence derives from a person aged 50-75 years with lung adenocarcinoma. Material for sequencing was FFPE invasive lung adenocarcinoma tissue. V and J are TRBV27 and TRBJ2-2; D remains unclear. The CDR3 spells CASSATNTGELFF. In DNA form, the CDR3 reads TGTGCCAGCAGTGCAACGAACACCGGGGAGCTGTTTTTT.